Listed below are T cell receptor beta chains from one sample, sequenced in a study of T cells in Graves' hyperthyroidism and ophthalmopathy. Using its own MiXCR run on the multiplex PCR reads, TCRdb lists one record per CDR3 protein. In the table there are 330,000 or so distinct CDR3 sequences, less than 20% of which are singletons. The sequenced sample was blood. The receptor source for this set is a man aged 50 to 60 with Graves' ophthalmopathy. Both conserved end residues are trimmed from each CDR3. Expanded clones get a size class; other rows say once, few or many, or leave the size out.

V gene,clone size,J gene,CDR3 protein
TRBV20-1,many,TRBJ2-1,SAVSGIANEQF
TRBV30,few,TRBJ1-4,AWSLRTGGKLF
TRBV11-2,.,TRBJ2-7,ASSPTPREGEQY
TRBV7-2,many,TRBJ2-3,ASSSGSFTDTQY
TRBV11-2,many,TRBJ1-1,ASTQGGISDTEAF
TRBV6-1,many,TRBJ2-3,ASSERGGGDTQY
TRBV24-1,few,TRBJ2-3,ATSAGATQY
TRBV20-1,many,TRBJ2-5,SASVRGGQETQY
TRBV11-2,many,TRBJ2-7,ASSLGQGPRYEQY
TRBV7-9,.,TRBJ1-1,ASSQEGLEAF
TRBV10-3,few,TRBJ2-2,AISSGLNTGELF
TRBV20-1,many,TRBJ1-1,SARDWEQGGYTEAF
TRBV5-1,few,TRBJ2-5,ASSLGRPSGGQY
TRBV10-3,.,TRBJ1-4,AISEAAGGKLF
TRBV19,.,TRBJ2-2,ASSIQGNTGELF
TRBV27,.,TRBJ2-7,ASRRVGYEQY
TRBV2,many,TRBJ2-7,ASSDSGRHYYEQY
TRBV5-6,.,TRBJ1-2,ASSFGTGDYGYT
TRBV5-6,.,TRBJ1-1,ASSPALGYTNTEAF
TRBV4-1,.,TRBJ1-5,ASSQDHPRGPNSNQPQH
TRBV20-1,many,TRBJ2-1,SASTARASSYNEQF
TRBV6-5,many,TRBJ1-1,ASSYSWTADTEAF
TRBV5-8,.,TRBJ2-3,ASRGGTDTQY
TRBV7-9,.,TRBJ1-2,ASTPPGQGYGYT
TRBV28,many,TRBJ1-2,ASSFHPGVGTNYGYT
TRBV29-1,.,TRBJ1-1,SARQTNTEAF
TRBV7-3,many,TRBJ2-1,ASSLWGGSGNEQF
TRBV28,many,TRBJ1-2,ASSLEGARRYGYT
TRBV10-1,.,TRBJ1-4,ASSATESEKLF
TRBV28,.,TRBJ2-2,ASSLQWSSGRYTGELF
TRBV3-1,many,TRBJ2-7,ASSQVRQVSYEQY
TRBV30,many,TRBJ2-5,AWSMGLAGGQETQY
TRBV18,.,TRBJ2-7,ASSKGLAGGIEQY
TRBV5-4,many,TRBJ2-7,ASSLERTGGREQY
TRBV7-3,.,TRBJ2-3,ASSRQTGGRGDTQY
TRBV20-1,few,TRBJ2-5,SARDFAGAGETQY
TRBV28,.,TRBJ2-2,ASGSPGANTGELF
TRBV9,.,TRBJ2-5,ASSAGLALAGQEAQY
TRBV10-2,.,TRBJ2-2,ASSTVRDTGELF
TRBV5-6,.,TRBJ2-1,ASSKQMGLTSYNEQF
TRBV7-2,few,TRBJ1-2,ASSFMREGYT